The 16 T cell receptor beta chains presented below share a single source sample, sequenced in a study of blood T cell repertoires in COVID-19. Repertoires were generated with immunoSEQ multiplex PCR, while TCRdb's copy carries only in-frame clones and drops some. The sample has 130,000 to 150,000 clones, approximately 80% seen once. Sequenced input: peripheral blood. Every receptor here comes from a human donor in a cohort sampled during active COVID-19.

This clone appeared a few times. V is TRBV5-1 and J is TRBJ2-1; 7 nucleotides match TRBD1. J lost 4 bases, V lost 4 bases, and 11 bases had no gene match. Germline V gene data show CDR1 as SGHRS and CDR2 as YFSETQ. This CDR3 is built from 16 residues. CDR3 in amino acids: CASSPDRDRLYNEQFF. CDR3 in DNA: TGCGCCAGCAGCCCGGATCGGGACAGACTTTACAATGAGCAGTTCTTC.

CDR3 nucleotides: TGTGCCAGCAGTTACTCCGGTGAAAAACTGTTTTTT. This sequence encodes CASSYSGEKLFF. V and J are TRBV6-5 and TRBJ1-4; D remains unclear. Trimming removed 0 bases at V and 7 bases at J, with 3 bases between. This CDR3 has 12 residues. Per germline, CDR1 MNHEY and CDR2 SVGAGI.

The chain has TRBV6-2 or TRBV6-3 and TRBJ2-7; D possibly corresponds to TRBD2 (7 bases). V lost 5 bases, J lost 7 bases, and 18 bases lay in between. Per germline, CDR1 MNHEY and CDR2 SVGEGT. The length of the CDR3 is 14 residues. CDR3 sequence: CASSPYGGASEQYF. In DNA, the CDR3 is TGTGCCAGCAGTCCCTATGGGGGGGCGAGTGAGCAGTACTTC.

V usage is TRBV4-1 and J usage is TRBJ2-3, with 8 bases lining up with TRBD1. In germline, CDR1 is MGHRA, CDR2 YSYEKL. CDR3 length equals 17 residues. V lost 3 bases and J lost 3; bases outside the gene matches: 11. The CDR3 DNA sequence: TGCGCCAGCAGCCACGGACCTCGGACAGGGAAGACAGATACGCAGTATTTT. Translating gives CASSHGPRTGKTDTQYF.

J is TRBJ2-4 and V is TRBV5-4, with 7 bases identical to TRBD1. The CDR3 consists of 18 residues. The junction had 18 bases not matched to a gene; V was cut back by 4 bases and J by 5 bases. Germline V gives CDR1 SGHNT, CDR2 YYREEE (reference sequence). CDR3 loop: CASSKTGRGGATQNIQYF. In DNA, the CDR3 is TGTGCCAGCAGCAAGACAGGGAGAGGAGGCGCAACCCAAAACATTCAGTACTTC.

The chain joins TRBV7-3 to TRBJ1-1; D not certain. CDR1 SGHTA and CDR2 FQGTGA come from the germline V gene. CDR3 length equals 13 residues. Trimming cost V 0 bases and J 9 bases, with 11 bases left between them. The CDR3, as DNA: TGTGCCAGCAGCTTAACGAGGCCTTCTCAAGCTTTCTTT. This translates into CASSLTRPSQAFF.

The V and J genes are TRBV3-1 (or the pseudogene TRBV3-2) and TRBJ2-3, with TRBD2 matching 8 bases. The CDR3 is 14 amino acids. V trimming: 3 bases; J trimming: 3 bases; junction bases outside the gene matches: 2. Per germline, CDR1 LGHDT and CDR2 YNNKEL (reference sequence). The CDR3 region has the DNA TGTGCCAGCAGCCAGGGACTAGTGACAGATACGCAGTATTTT. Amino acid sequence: CASSQGLVTDTQYF.

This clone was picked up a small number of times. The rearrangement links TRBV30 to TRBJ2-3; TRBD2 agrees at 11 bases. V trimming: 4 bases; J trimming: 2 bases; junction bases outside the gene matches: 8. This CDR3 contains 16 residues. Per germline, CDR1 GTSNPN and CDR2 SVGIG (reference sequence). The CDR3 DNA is TGTGCCTGGACCGAGGGACTAGCGGCCTACACAGATACGCAGTATTTT. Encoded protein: CAWTEGLAAYTDTQYF.

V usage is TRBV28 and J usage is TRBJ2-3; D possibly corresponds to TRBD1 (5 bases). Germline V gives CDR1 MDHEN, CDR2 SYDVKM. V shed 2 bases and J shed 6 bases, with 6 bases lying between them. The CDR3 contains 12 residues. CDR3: CASSLRGDTQYF. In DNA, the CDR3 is TGTGCCAGCAGTTTAAGGGGCGATACGCAGTATTTT.

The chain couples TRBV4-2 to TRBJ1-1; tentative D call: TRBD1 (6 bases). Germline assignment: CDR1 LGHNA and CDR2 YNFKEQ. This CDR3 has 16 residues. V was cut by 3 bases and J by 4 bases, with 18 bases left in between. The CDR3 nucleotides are TGTGCCAGCAGCCACGCTGGGAACAGGGATCCCACTGAAGCTTTCTTT. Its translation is CASSHAGNRDPTEAFF.

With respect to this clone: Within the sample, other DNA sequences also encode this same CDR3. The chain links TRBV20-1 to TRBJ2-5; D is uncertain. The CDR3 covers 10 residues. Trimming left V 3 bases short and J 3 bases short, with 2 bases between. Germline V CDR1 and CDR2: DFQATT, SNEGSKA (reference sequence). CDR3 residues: CSASEETQYF. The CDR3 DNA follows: TGCAGTGCTAGCGAAGAGACCCAGTACTTC.

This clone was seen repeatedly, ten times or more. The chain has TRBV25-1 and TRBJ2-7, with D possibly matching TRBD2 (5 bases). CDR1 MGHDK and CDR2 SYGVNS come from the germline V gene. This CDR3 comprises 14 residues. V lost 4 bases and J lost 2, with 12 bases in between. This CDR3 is CASSVEAGAYEQYF. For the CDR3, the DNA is TGTGCCAGCAGTGTGGAGGCCGGTGCCTACGAGCAGTACTTC.

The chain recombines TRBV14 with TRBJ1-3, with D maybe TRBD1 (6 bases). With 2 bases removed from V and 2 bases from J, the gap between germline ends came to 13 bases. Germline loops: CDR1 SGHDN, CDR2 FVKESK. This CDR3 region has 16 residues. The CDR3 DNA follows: TGTGCCAGCAGCCAACGCCCGGGACAAGCTGGAAACACCATATATTTT. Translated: CASSQRPGQAGNTIYF.

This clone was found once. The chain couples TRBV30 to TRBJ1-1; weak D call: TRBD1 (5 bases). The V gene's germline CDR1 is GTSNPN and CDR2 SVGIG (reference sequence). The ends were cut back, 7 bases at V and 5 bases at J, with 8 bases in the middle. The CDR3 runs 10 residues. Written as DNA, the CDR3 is TGTGCCTCAGGGAGGACTGAAGCTTTCTTT. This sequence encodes CASGRTEAFF.

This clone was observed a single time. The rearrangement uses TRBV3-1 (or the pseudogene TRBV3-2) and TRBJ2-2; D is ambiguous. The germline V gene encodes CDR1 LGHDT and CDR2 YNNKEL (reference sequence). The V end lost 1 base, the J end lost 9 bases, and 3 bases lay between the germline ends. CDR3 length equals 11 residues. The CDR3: CASSQAWELFF. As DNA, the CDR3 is TGTGCCAGCAGCCAAGCTTGGGAGCTGTTTTTT.

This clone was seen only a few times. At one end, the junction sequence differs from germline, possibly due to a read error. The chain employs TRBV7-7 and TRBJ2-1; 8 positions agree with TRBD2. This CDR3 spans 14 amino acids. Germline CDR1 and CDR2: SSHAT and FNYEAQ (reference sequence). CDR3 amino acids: CASSLGGLAEEQFF. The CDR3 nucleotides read TGTGCTAGCAGCTTAGGAGGACTAGCTGAGGAGCAGTTCTTC.